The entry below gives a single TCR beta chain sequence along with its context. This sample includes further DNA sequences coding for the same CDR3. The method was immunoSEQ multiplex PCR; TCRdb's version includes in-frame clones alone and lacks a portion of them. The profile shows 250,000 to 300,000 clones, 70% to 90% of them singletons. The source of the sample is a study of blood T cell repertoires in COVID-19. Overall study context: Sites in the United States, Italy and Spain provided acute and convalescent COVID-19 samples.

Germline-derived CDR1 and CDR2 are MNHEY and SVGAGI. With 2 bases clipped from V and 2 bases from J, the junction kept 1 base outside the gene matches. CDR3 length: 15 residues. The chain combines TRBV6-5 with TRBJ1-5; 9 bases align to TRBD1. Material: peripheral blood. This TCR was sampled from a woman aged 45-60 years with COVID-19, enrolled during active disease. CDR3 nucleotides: TGTGCCAGCAGTTACGACAGGGGGGGCAATCAGCCCCAGCATTTT. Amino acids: CASSYDRGGNQPQHF.